The 23 T cell receptor beta chains below were found in one sample sequenced in a study of memory CD4+ T cells and cytomegalovirus serostatus. TCRdb's table, derived via immunoSEQ multiplex PCR, lists solely in-frame clones and lacks some. The sample has about 75,000 clones, about 73% seen once. Single viable CD3+CD4+CD8-CD45RO+ cells were sorted as the memory CD4+ T cells. Sequencing was performed on memory CD4+ T cells from blood. The receptors stem from an adult in good health and CMV-seropositive.

The CDR3 DNA follows: TGTGCCAGCAGTGGACTAGCGGGGGACCAAGAGACCCAGTACTTC. Its translation is CASSGLAGDQETQYF. The chain links TRBV2 to TRBJ2-5; 12 bases match TRBD2. The V gene's germline CDR1 is SNHLY and CDR2 FYNNEI. J lost 0 bases, V lost 4 bases, and 0 bases had no gene match. This CDR3 comprises 15 residues.

V and J are TRBV11-2 and TRBJ1-2; D is undetermined. The germline gives CDR1 SGHAT, CDR2 FQNNGV. Trimming removed 5 bases from V and 4 bases from J, with 14 bases in between. The CDR3 length is 14 residues. CDR3 loop: CASSRTRAGYGYTF. As DNA, the CDR3 is TGTGCCAGCAGCCGGACGAGGGCGGGCTATGGCTACACCTTC.

This clone was seen a few times. The chain recombines TRBV5-1 with TRBJ2-2, with D tentatively TRBD1 (7 bases). V was shortened by 3 bases and J by 4 bases, with 22 bases between the two germline ends. Germline V gene sequence: CDR1 SGHRS, CDR2 YFSETQ. This CDR3 spans 18 amino acids. CDR3 nucleotide sequence: TGCGCCAGCAGCTCGGAACGCAGGGGGGCTCTGACCACCGGGGAGCTGTTTTTT. The encoded protein is CASSSERRGALTTGELFF.

The chain links TRBV9 to TRBJ2-1, with 11 bases that match TRBD2. The V segment lost 0 bases and the J segment 5 bases; nucleotides outside the gene matches: 4. Germline CDR1 is SGDLS and CDR2 is YYNGEE. The CDR3 is 16 residues long. CDR3 loop: CASSVGVAGGNNEQFF. Here the CDR3 DNA reads TGTGCCAGCAGCGTAGGGGTAGCGGGGGGGAACAATGAGCAGTTCTTC.

The chain is built from TRBV10-1 and TRBJ1-1; possible D gene TRBD1, 6 bases. The germline gives CDR1 WNHNN, CDR2 SYGVQD (reference sequence). This CDR3 has 12 residues. V was trimmed by 5 bases and J by 5 bases, leaving 9 bases between them. The CDR3 sequence: CASSSGTTEAFF. Written as DNA, the CDR3 is TGCGCCAGCAGTAGCGGGACAACTGAAGCTTTCTTT.

V is TRBV7-2 and J is TRBJ1-1; TRBD1 agrees at 8 bases. CDR1 and CDR2 from the germline V gene are SGHTA and FQGNSA. The V gene end was trimmed by 5 bases and the J gene end by 7 bases; junction bases not matched to a gene: 6. The CDR3 totals 13 residues. The CDR3 nucleotides are TGTGCCAGCAGCCCGGGACAGGCCGGTGAAGCTTTCTTT. Encoded protein: CASSPGQAGEAFF.

The V call is TRBV5-1, the J call TRBJ2-4, with no clear D. V lost 0 bases to trimming and J lost 0 bases, with 13 bases between them. This CDR3 spans 17 amino acids. CDR1 and CDR2 (germline): SGHRS, YFSETQ. Here the CDR3 DNA reads TGCGCCAGCAGCTTGGGGTCAGACGCACTAGCCAAAAACATTCAGTACTTC. This codes for CASSLGSDALAKNIQYF.

This chain links TRBV5-1 with TRBJ2-4, with D perhaps matching TRBD2 (5 bases). The CDR3 totals 16 residues. V lost 3 bases, J lost 3 bases, and 16 bases lay in between. Germline CDR1 SGHRS, CDR2 YFSETQ. CDR3 amino acids: CASSWSPDEGKNIQYF. The CDR3 DNA sequence: TGCGCCAGCAGCTGGTCCCCGGATGAGGGCAAAAACATTCAGTACTTC.

The chain links TRBV27 to TRBJ2-7; D may be TRBD2 (7 bases). The V gene's germline CDR1 is MNHEY and CDR2 SMNVEV (reference sequence). Trimming cost V 2 bases and J 4 bases, with 15 bases left between them. The CDR3 sequence is 15 residues long. The CDR3 loop reads CASSLAGASVYEQYF. The DNA of the CDR3 is TGTGCCAGCAGTTTAGCGGGGGCATCGGTATACGAGCAGTACTTC.

This chain connects TRBV7-2 to TRBJ2-3, with a weak D call TRBD1 (6 bases). Trimming removed 5 bases at V and 3 bases at J, with 9 bases between. This CDR3 comprises 13 residues. The germline V gene encodes CDR1 SGHTA and CDR2 FQGNSA. CDR3 nucleotides: TGTGCCAGCAGCCAGGGGTGGACAGATACGCAGTATTTT. Translation gives CASSQGWTDTQYF.

This clone was found once. The V and J genes are TRBV7-9 and TRBJ2-6; D perhaps matches TRBD1 (5 bases). In germline, CDR1 is SEHNR, CDR2 FQNEAQ (reference sequence). This CDR3 region has 15 residues. Trimming took 3 bases from V and 2 from J, leaving 8 bases between them. The CDR3 here is CASSFTGAGANVLTF. CDR3 nucleotides: TGTGCCAGCAGCTTTACAGGAGCTGGGGCCAACGTCCTGACTTTC.

This chain connects TRBV2 to TRBJ2-5; 14 positions agree with TRBD2. Unmatched junction bases numbered 7, after V lost 5 bases and J lost 2 bases. Germline V CDR1 and CDR2: SNHLY, FYNNEI. This CDR3 spans 17 amino acids. The CDR3 region has the DNA TGTGCCAGCAGTCCCGGGACTAGCGGGGGATCTCAAGAGACCCAGTACTTC. It specifies CASSPGTSGGSQETQYF. The variable domain in full, with the rest retrieved from reference TRBV2 and TRBJ2-5, is EPEVTQTPSHQVTQMGQEVILRCVPISNHLYFYWYRQILGQKVEFLVSFYNNEISEKSEIFDDQFSVERPDGSNFTLKIRSTKLEDSAMYFCASSPGTSGGSQETQYFGPGTRLLVL.

The chain uses TRBV29-1 and TRBJ1-2; 10 positions match TRBD1. CDR3 length equals 14 residues. The germline gives CDR1 SQVTM, CDR2 ANQGSEA. Trimming at V came to 3 bases and at J to 5 bases, leaving 6 bases not matched to a gene. The CDR3 DNA reads TGCAGCGTTGAGGGAGACAGGGGGCTATATGGCTACACCTTC. Protein product: CSVEGDRGLYGYTF. The whole variable domain, remainder taken from reference TRBV29-1 and TRBJ1-2, is SAVISQKPSRDICQRGTSLTIQCQVDSQVTMMFWYRQQPGQSLTLIATANQGSEATYESGFVIDKFPISRPNLTFSTLTVSNMSPEDSSIYLCSVEGDRGLYGYTFGSGTRLTVV.

The gene calls are TRBV2 and TRBJ1-1; D ambiguous. Germline CDR1 and CDR2: SNHLY and FYNNEI. V lost 7 bases and J 5 bases, leaving 11 bases between the germline ends. The CDR3 runs 12 residues. The CDR3 here is CASKRRETEAFF. Here the CDR3 DNA reads TGTGCCAGCAAAAGGAGGGAGACTGAAGCTTTCTTT.

The table lists this clone with a count of one. The rearrangement joins TRBV5-6 to TRBJ1-5; 8 bases match TRBD1. The CDR3 consists of 16 residues. V lost 2 bases and J lost 0; bases outside the gene matches: 4. Germline loops: CDR1 SGHDT, CDR2 YYEEEE. Here the CDR3 reads CASSFRTGRSNQPQHF. The CDR3, as DNA: TGTGCCAGCAGCTTCCGGACAGGGCGTAGCAATCAGCCCCAGCATTTT.

The chain links TRBV19 to TRBJ1-5; D call uncertain. The CDR3 consists of 14 residues. Germline values: CDR1 LNHDA, CDR2 SQIVND (reference sequence). With 9 bases removed from V and 4 bases from J, the gap between germline ends came to 16 bases. CDR3 DNA: TGTGCCAGCCAAGCGGGGAATAGGAATCAGCCCCAGCATTTT. This encodes CASQAGNRNQPQHF.

The chain carries TRBV7-8 and TRBJ1-2; 10 bases are shared with TRBD1. Germline-derived CDR1 and CDR2 are SGHVS and FQNEAQ. This CDR3 contains 13 residues. V shed 5 bases, J shed 6 bases, and the junction held 3 bases outside the gene matches. The CDR3: CASSLDRGNGYTF. CDR3 DNA: TGTGCCAGCAGCCTGGACAGGGGGAATGGCTACACCTTC.

The chain combines TRBV28 with TRBJ1-6; TRBD1 agrees at 7 bases. The V gene end was trimmed by 6 bases and the J gene end by 3 bases; junction bases not matched to a gene: 11. Germline V lookup: CDR1 MDHEN, CDR2 SYDVKM. The CDR3 extends over 17 amino acids. The CDR3 protein is CASRDAPGQHYNSPLHF. DNA of the CDR3: TGTGCCAGCAGGGACGCCCCGGGACAGCACTATAATTCACCCCTCCACTTT.

This sequence joins TRBV5-4 and TRBJ1-5; the D is unclear. The CDR3 is 13 amino acids. With 0 bases removed from V and 5 bases from J, the gap between germline ends came to 6 bases. Germline values: CDR1 SGHNT, CDR2 YYREEE (reference sequence). The CDR3 DNA follows: TGTGCCAGCAGCTTGGATCAGGATCAGCCCCAGCATTTT. Its protein product is CASSLDQDQPQHF.

The gene calls are TRBV7-2 and TRBJ2-3; D is perhaps TRBD2 (5 bases). The length of the CDR3 is 13 residues. The germline V and J ends were trimmed by 5 bases and 5 bases, with 11 bases remaining between them. Germline V gene lookup returns CDR1 SGHTA and CDR2 FQGNSA. CDR3 amino acids: CASSPSEGDTQYF. Written as DNA, the CDR3 is TGTGCCAGCAGCCCGAGCGAGGGAGATACGCAGTATTTT.

The chain uses TRBV5-1 and TRBJ2-5; 8 bases match TRBD2. The V segment lost 0 bases and the J segment 5 bases; nucleotides outside the gene matches: 6. In germline, CDR1 is SGHRS, CDR2 YFSETQ. The CDR3 has 15 amino acids. CDR3 loop: CASSLAGTRGETQYF. The CDR3 coding sequence is TGCGCCAGCAGCTTGGCCGGGACTAGAGGGGAGACCCAGTACTTC.

The chain links TRBV7-2 to TRBJ2-1; TRBD2 is a possible D gene (6 bases). CDR3 length: 15 residues. CDR1 SGHTA and CDR2 FQGNSA come from the germline V gene. Trimming took off 4 bases at V and 3 bases at J, with 13 bases between the two ends. The CDR3 loop is CASSSTGVGYNEQFF. CDR3 DNA: TGTGCCAGCAGCTCGACGGGGGTAGGCTACAATGAGCAGTTCTTC. The variable domain in full, with the rest retrieved from reference TRBV7-2 and TRBJ2-1, is GAGVSQSPSNKVTEKGKDVELRCDPISGHTALYWYRQSLGQGLEFLIYFQGNSAPDKSGLPSDRFSAERTGGSVSTLTIQRTQQEDSAVYLCASSSTGVGYNEQFFGPGTRLTVL.

The chain uses TRBV5-1 and TRBJ2-3; D possibly matches TRBD1 or TRBD2 (7 bases each). Germline V CDR1 and CDR2: SGHRS, YFSETQ. This CDR3 has 15 residues. V was trimmed by 9 bases and J by 0 bases, leaving 17 bases between them. The CDR3 bases are TGCGCCACCGGGGAGGGGGCGACTAGCACAGATACGCAGTATTTT. It is translated as CATGEGATSTDTQYF.